Sequencing of this T cell receptor (beta chain) was carried out in a study of T-cell reconstitution after alpha-beta-depleted transplantation in children. Regarding the study as a whole: Reports say that about two months after transplant, the alpha-beta T cells came out of several hundred graft clones that had expanded. Hyperexpanded clones declined; after one year, newly produced T cells mostly supplied diversity. Surviving recipient T cells and intrathymic progenitors accounted for some patients' high TCRbeta diversity at day 60.

Only one count was recorded for this clonotype. The antigen is not known. Trimming left V 2 bases short and J 3 bases short, with 5 bases between. The germline V gene has CDR1 MNHEY and CDR2 SVGEGT. This CDR3 has 12 amino acids. During its preparation, the TCRbeta library received unique molecular identifiers. MiXCR was run by TCRdb on the PCR reads, yielding one entry per CDR3 protein. The data contain tens of thousands of distinct CDR3 sequences, approximately 7% of them singletons. Sequencing was performed on peripheral blood, taken 60 days after TCRalphabeta/CD19-depleted stem cell transplant. The TCR was taken from a child younger than two who had a stem cell transplant for acute myeloid leukemia, so the T cells may come from the graft donor. The chain joins TRBV6-2 or TRBV6-3 to TRBJ2-7, with a weak D call TRBD2 (5 bases). The CDR3 DNA reads TGTGCCAGCAGTTACCGGGACTACGAGCAGTACTTC. It encodes CASSYRDYEQYF.